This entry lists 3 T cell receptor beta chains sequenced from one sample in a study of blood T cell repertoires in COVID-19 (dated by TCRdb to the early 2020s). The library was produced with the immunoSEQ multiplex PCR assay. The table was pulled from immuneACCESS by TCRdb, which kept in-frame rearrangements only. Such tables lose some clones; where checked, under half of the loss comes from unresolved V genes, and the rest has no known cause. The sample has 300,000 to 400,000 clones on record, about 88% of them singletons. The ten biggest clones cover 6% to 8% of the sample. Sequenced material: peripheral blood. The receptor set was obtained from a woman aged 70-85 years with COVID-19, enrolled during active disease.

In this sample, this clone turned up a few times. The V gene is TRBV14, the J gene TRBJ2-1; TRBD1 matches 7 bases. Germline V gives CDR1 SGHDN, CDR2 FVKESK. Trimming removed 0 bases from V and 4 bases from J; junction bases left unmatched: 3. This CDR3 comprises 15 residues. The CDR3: CASSQEAGGYNEQFF. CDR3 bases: TGTGCCAGCAGCCAAGAGGCAGGGGGTTACAATGAGCAGTTCTTC.

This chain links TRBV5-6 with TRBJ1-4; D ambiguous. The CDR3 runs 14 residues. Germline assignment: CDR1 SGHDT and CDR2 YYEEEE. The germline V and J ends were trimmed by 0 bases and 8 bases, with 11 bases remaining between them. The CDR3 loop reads CASSLGVPEEKLFF. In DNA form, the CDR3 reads TGTGCCAGCAGCTTGGGGGTGCCGGAGGAAAAACTGTTTTTT.

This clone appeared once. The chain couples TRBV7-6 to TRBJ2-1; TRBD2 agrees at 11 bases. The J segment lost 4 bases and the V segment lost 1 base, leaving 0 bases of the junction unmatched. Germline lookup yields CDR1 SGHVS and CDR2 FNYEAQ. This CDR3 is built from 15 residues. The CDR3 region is CASSLVAGGYNEQFF. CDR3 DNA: TGTGCCAGCAGCTTAGTAGCGGGGGGGTACAATGAGCAGTTCTTC.